This TCR beta chain was sequenced for a study of cytomegalovirus exposure and HLA in healthy donors. The CDR3 loop spans 14 amino acids. The J segment lost 3 bases and the V segment lost 4 bases, leaving 3 bases of the junction unmatched. The germline CDR1 and CDR2 sequences are SGHNT and YYREEE (reference sequence). TCRdb's copy holds only in-frame clones and misses some; the assay was immunoSEQ multiplex PCR. The sample holds some 140,000 clones, 70% to 85% seen once. This clone has more than one count but fewer than ten. The chain carries TRBV5-4 and TRBJ1-3, with 8 bases aligning to TRBD1. Sequencing used PBMCs. The receptor comes from a man aged 25 to 40 in good health and CMV-seropositive. CDR3 nucleotide sequence: TGTGCCAGCAGCCAGGACAGGGTTGGAAACACCATATATTTT. This gives the protein CASSQDRVGNTIYF. The complete variable domain, with remaining parts taken from reference TRBV5-4 and TRBJ1-3, reads ETGVTQSPTHLIKTRGQQVTLRCSSQSGHNTVSWYQQALGQGPQFIFQYYREEENGRGNFPPRFSGLQFPNYSSELNVNALELDDSALYLCASSQDRVGNTIYFGEGSWLTVV.